The rows below give T cell receptor beta chains drawn from one sample of a study of blood T cell repertoires in COVID-19. Only in-frame clones appear in the TCRdb table, and some are missing; sequencing was by immunoSEQ multiplex PCR. The sample yields around 68,000 clones, approximately 84% seen once. Material: peripheral blood. Receptors originate from a man aged 40-49 years with COVID-19, enrolled during active disease. Both conserved end residues are part of each CDR3. Each record gives: D gene, clone size, J gene, V gene, CDR3 protein, CDR3 DNA. D genes are given only for firm matches. Size is omitted from some rows. Given values are once, few, many or a class for expanded clones.

D: TRBD1; size: NA; J: TRBJ2-7; V: TRBV19; CDR3: CASSMGQGAIYEQYF; DNA: TGTGCCAGTAGTATGGGACAGGGGGCTATCTACGAGCAGTACTTC
D: TRBD1; size: NA; J: TRBJ1-2; V: TRBV6-5; CDR3: CASSLGQVYGYTF; DNA: TGTGCCAGCAGTTTGGGACAGGTCTATGGCTACACCTTC
D: TRBD2; size: NA; J: TRBJ2-3; V: TRBV24-1; CDR3: CATSPSGGVKADTQYF; DNA: TGTGCCACCAGCCCTAGCGGGGGGGTGAAAGCAGATACGCAGTATTTT
D: TRBD1; size: NA; J: TRBJ2-7; V: TRBV28; CDR3: CASRPGTGGGYEQYF; DNA: TGTGCCAGCAGACCCGGGACAGGGGGAGGCTACGAGCAGTACTTC
D: NA; size: NA; J: TRBJ1-2; V: TRBV7-2; CDR3: CASSHGGGQRGYTF; DNA: TGTGCCAGCAGCCACGGCGGGGGACAACGGGGCTACACCTTC
D: NA; size: NA; J: TRBJ1-6; V: TRBV3-1/TRBV3-2; CDR3: CASSQVGSPNSPLHF; DNA: TGTGCCAGCAGCCAAGTGGGCAGCCCTAATTCACCCCTCCACTTT
D: NA; size: NA; J: TRBJ1-4; V: TRBV6-5; CDR3: CASPREKLFF; DNA: TGTGCCAGCCCCCGTGAAAAACTGTTTTTT
D: TRBD2; size: NA; J: TRBJ2-5; V: TRBV18; CDR3: CASSQLAEETQYF; DNA: TGTGCCAGCTCCCAGCTAGCGGAAGAGACCCAGTACTTC
D: NA; size: NA; J: TRBJ2-7; V: TRBV5-1; CDR3: CASSPGRGWGQSYEQYF; DNA: TGCGCCAGCAGCCCTGGCAGGGGATGGGGACAATCCTACGAGCAGTACTTC
D: TRBD2; size: once; J: TRBJ2-3; V: TRBV30; CDR3: CAWSVDPSGGSTDTQYF; DNA: TGTGCCTGGAGTGTAGACCCTAGCGGGGGAAGCACAGATACGCAGTATTTT
D: TRBD2; size: few; J: TRBJ2-3; V: TRBV9; CDR3: CASSVDAGADTQYF; DNA: TGTGCCAGCAGCGTAGACGCGGGGGCAGATACGCAGTATTTT
D: TRBD2; size: NA; J: TRBJ2-2; V: TRBV19; CDR3: CASSIGGLAGDLNTGELFF; DNA: TGTGCCAGTAGTATAGGAGGGCTAGCGGGGGACTTAAACACCGGGGAGCTGTTTTTT
D: NA; size: NA; J: TRBJ1-5; V: TRBV2; CDR3: CASSGQEYSNQPQHF; DNA: TGTGCCAGCAGTGGACAGGAGTATAGCAATCAGCCCCAGCATTTT
D: TRBD2; size: NA; J: TRBJ2-5; V: TRBV15; CDR3: CATSRAPAGGETQYF; DNA: TGTGCCACCAGCAGAGCTCCAGCGGGGGGTGAGACCCAGTACTTC
D: NA; size: NA; J: TRBJ1-2; V: TRBV6-6; CDR3: CASSRKGQYYGYTF; DNA: TGTGCCAGCAGCCGGAAAGGACAGTACTATGGCTACACCTTC
D: NA; size: NA; J: TRBJ1-6; V: TRBV23-1; CDR3: CASSQPPQGRYNSPLHF; DNA: TGCGCCAGCAGTCAACCCCCGCAGGGGCGGTATAATTCACCCCTCCACTTT
D: NA; size: few; J: TRBJ2-2; V: TRBV7-9; CDR3: CASSPNTGELFF; DNA: TGTGCCAGCAGCCCTAACACCGGGGAGCTGTTTTTT
D: TRBD1; size: few; J: TRBJ1-1; V: TRBV6-5; CDR3: CATRYAGTGSITEAFF; DNA: TGTGCCACCAGGTACGCCGGGACAGGGTCTATCACTGAAGCTTTCTTT
D: TRBD1; size: NA; J: TRBJ1-6; V: TRBV30; CDR3: CAWREDRVGSPLHF; DNA: TGTGCCTGGAGAGAGGACAGGGTAGGTTCACCCCTCCACTTT
D: TRBD1; size: NA; J: TRBJ1-4; V: TRBV4-1; CDR3: CASSRSGPQGGYEKLFF; DNA: TGCGCCAGCAGCCGGTCCGGGCCACAGGGGGGATACGAAAAACTGTTTTTT
D: NA; size: NA; J: TRBJ2-7; V: TRBV19; CDR3: CASSSTGSYEQYF; DNA: TGTGCCAGTAGTAGCACAGGGTCCTACGAGCAGTACTTC
D: NA; size: NA; J: TRBJ1-1; V: TRBV4-1; CDR3: CASGNVGSGITEAFF; DNA: TGCGCCAGCGGGAATGTCGGGAGCGGGATCACTGAAGCTTTCTTT
D: TRBD2; size: NA; J: TRBJ2-1; V: TRBV6-4; CDR3: CASSDSGTSGAITFF; DNA: TGTGCCAGCAGTGACTCAGGGACTAGCGGGGCCATCACGTTCTTC
D: NA; size: NA; J: TRBJ2-5; V: TRBV5-1; CDR3: CASSLTPGQETQYF; DNA: TGCGCCAGCAGCTTGACTCCGGGCCAAGAGACCCAGTACTTC
D: NA; size: NA; J: TRBJ2-3; V: TRBV5-4; CDR3: CASSLSWGLADTQYF; DNA: TGTGCCAGCAGCTTGAGCTGGGGGCTGGCAGATACGCAGTATTTT
D: TRBD1; size: NA; J: TRBJ1-5; V: TRBV7-9; CDR3: CASSLATGNGNQPQHF; DNA: TGTGCCAGCAGCCTAGCGACAGGGAACGGCAATCAGCCCCAGCATTTT
D: NA; size: NA; J: TRBJ2-3; V: TRBV12-3/TRBV12-4; CDR3: CASSLDTYTQYF; DNA: TGTGCCAGCAGTTTAGACACGTATACGCAGTATTTT
D: TRBD1; size: NA; J: TRBJ1-6; V: TRBV6-5; CDR3: CASSPGQANSPLHF; DNA: TGTGCCAGCAGTCCGGGACAGGCCAATTCACCCCTCCACTTT
D: TRBD2; size: NA; J: TRBJ2-5; V: TRBV6-5; CDR3: CASRTSGGSRETQYF; DNA: TGTGCCAGCCGTACTAGCGGGGGTTCGAGGGAGACCCAGTACTTC
D: NA; size: NA; J: TRBJ2-5; V: TRBV5-6; CDR3: CASSWAAEETQYF; DNA: TGTGCCAGCAGCTGGGCAGCCGAAGAGACCCAGTACTTC
D: NA; size: NA; J: TRBJ2-7; V: TRBV5-6; CDR3: CASSQQGEQYF; DNA: TGTGCCAGCAGCCAACAGGGCGAGCAGTACTTC
D: NA; size: NA; J: TRBJ1-2; V: TRBV3-1/TRBV3-2; CDR3: CASSQDLMRQNGYTF; DNA: TGTGCCAGCAGCCAAGATCTCATGCGTCAAAATGGCTACACCTTC
D: TRBD1; size: NA; J: TRBJ1-6; V: TRBV3-1/TRBV3-2; CDR3: CASSPQTGVGDSPLHF; DNA: TGTGCCAGCAGCCCCCAGACAGGGGTCGGTGATTCACCCCTCCACTTT
D: TRBD2; size: NA; J: TRBJ2-3; V: TRBV7-9; CDR3: CASSLRTSGITDTQYF; DNA: TGTGCCAGCAGCCTCCGGACTAGCGGGATCACAGATACGCAGTATTTT
D: TRBD2; size: NA; J: TRBJ2-5; V: TRBV7-2; CDR3: CASSLTRGGETQYF; DNA: TGTGCCAGCAGCTTAACTCGGGGGGGAGAGACCCAGTACTTC
D: NA; size: NA; J: TRBJ1-6; V: TRBV5-4; CDR3: CASSLVGATPLHF; DNA: TGTGCCAGCAGCTTGGTCGGAGCGACACCCCTCCACTTT
D: TRBD1; size: NA; J: TRBJ2-7; V: TRBV13; CDR3: CASSPRQGQTTKQYF; DNA: TGTGCCAGCAGCCCCCGCCAGGGACAGACAACTAAGCAGTACTTC
D: TRBD1; size: NA; J: TRBJ1-5; V: TRBV18; CDR3: CASSPGQGALQPQHF; DNA: TGTGCCAGCTCACCAGGACAGGGGGCGCTTCAGCCCCAGCATTTT
D: NA; size: NA; J: TRBJ2-7; V: TRBV6-5; CDR3: CASSYQQGPPGEQYF; DNA: TGTGCCAGCAGTTACCAGCAGGGCCCGCCAGGGGAGCAGTACTTC
D: NA; size: NA; J: TRBJ1-1; V: TRBV29-1; CDR3: CSVGALNTEAFF; DNA: TGCAGCGTTGGGGCCCTGAACACTGAAGCTTTCTTT
D: NA; size: once; J: TRBJ2-5; V: TRBV11-2; CDR3: CASSSGAVRETQYF; DNA: TGTGCCAGCAGCTCTGGGGCTGTTCGAGAGACCCAGTACTTC
D: NA; size: NA; J: TRBJ1-2; V: TRBV7-9; CDR3: CVVENGYTF; DNA: TGTGTCGTAGAGAATGGCTACACCTTC
D: NA; size: NA; J: TRBJ1-3; V: TRBV28; CDR3: CASSTTGTNTIYF; DNA: TGTGCCAGCAGCACTACAGGGACAAACACCATATATTTT
D: TRBD1; size: few; J: TRBJ1-6; V: TRBV18; CDR3: CASSSRRDSSYNSPLHF; DNA: TGTGCCAGCTCATCGCGCCGGGACAGCTCCTATAATTCACCCCTCCACTTT
D: TRBD2; size: NA; J: TRBJ2-1; V: TRBV11-3; CDR3: CASSRPSGGPSSYNEQFF; DNA: TGTGCCAGCAGCCGTCCTAGCGGGGGGCCTAGCTCCTACAATGAGCAGTTCTTC
D: TRBD1; size: NA; J: TRBJ1-3; V: TRBV7-2; CDR3: CASSSFRDREGNTIYF; DNA: TGTGCCAGCAGCTCCTTCCGGGACAGGGAAGGAAACACCATATATTTT
D: NA; size: NA; J: TRBJ1-1; V: TRBV6-5; CDR3: CATGTPLDTEAFF; DNA: TGTGCCACCGGGACACCTCTTGACACTGAAGCTTTCTTT
D: TRBD1; size: NA; J: TRBJ2-7; V: TRBV5-1; CDR3: CASRGRQGVLDEQYF; DNA: TGCGCCAGCAGAGGTCGACAGGGGGTTTTGGACGAGCAGTACTTC
D: TRBD2; size: NA; J: TRBJ2-3; V: TRBV10-2; CDR3: CASSESGSGGKTDTQYF; DNA: TGCGCCAGCAGTGAGAGCGGTAGCGGGGGGAAGACAGATACGCAGTATTTT
D: TRBD1; size: NA; J: TRBJ1-3; V: TRBV18; CDR3: CASSPHPPQGAGNTIYF; DNA: TGTGCCAGCTCACCGCATCCACCGCAGGGGGCTGGAAACACCATATATTTT
D: NA; size: NA; J: TRBJ2-3; V: TRBV28; CDR3: CASKTGQNTDTQYF; DNA: TGTGCCAGCAAGACCGGACAGAACACAGATACGCAGTATTTT
D: NA; size: NA; J: TRBJ1-3; V: TRBV2; CDR3: CASSDQGVGRNTIYF; DNA: TGTGCCAGCAGTGACCAAGGGGTTGGTCGAAACACCATATATTTT
D: TRBD2; size: NA; J: TRBJ2-3; V: TRBV10-3; CDR3: CAIGGLAGAQDTQYF; DNA: TGTGCCATCGGGGGACTAGCGGGGGCACAAGATACGCAGTATTTT
D: TRBD1; size: NA; J: TRBJ1-2; V: TRBV27; CDR3: CASSRTGLAYTF; DNA: TGTGCCAGCAGTCGGACAGGACTAGCCTACACCTTC
D: TRBD1; size: few; J: TRBJ2-5; V: TRBV24-1; CDR3: CATSDLGQGGQETQYF; DNA: TGTGCCACCAGTGACCTTGGACAGGGCGGGCAAGAGACCCAGTACTTC
D: NA; size: NA; J: TRBJ1-2; V: TRBV10-2; CDR3: CASSEENYGYTF; DNA: TGCGCCAGCAGTGAAGAGAACTATGGCTACACCTTC
D: NA; size: NA; J: TRBJ2-3; V: TRBV6-4; CDR3: CASKSEIATDTQYF; DNA: TGTGCCAGTAAGTCCGAGATAGCCACAGATACGCAGTATTTT
D: NA; size: NA; J: TRBJ2-2; V: TRBV5-1; CDR3: CASSLLEDSAELFF; DNA: TGCGCCAGCAGCTTGTTGGAGGACTCGGCTGAGCTGTTTTTT
D: NA; size: once; J: TRBJ2-3; V: TRBV15; CDR3: CATSRDQGVGTDTQYF; DNA: TGTGCCACCAGCAGAGATCAAGGGGTAGGCACAGATACGCAGTATTTT